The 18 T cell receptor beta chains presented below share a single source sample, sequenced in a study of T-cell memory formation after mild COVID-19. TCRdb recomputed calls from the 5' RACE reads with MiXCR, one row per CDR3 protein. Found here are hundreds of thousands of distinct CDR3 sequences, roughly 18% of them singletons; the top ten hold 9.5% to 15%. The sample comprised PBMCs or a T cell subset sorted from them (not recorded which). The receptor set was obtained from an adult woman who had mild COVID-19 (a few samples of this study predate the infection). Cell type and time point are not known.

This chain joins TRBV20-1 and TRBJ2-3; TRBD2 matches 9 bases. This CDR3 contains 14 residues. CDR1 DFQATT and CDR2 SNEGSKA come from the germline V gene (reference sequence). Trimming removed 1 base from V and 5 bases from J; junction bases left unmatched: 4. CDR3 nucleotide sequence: TGCAGTGCTAGAGGAAATAGCGGGGGAGATACGCAGTATTTT. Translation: CSARGNSGGDTQYF.

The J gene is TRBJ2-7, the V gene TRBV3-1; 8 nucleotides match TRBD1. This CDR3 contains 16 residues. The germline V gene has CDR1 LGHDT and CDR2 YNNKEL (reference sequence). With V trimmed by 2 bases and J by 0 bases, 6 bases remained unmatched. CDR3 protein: CASSQSWTGSSYEQYF. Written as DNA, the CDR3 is TGTGCCAGCAGCCAATCCTGGACAGGGAGCTCCTACGAGCAGTACTTC.

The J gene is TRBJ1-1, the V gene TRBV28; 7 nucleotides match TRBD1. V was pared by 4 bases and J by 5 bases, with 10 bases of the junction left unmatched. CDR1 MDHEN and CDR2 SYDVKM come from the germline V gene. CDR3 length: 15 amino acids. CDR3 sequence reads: CASSYWTGLRTEAFF. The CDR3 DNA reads TGTGCCAGCAGTTATTGGACAGGCCTGAGGACTGAAGCTTTCTTT. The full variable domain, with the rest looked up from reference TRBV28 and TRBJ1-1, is DVKVTQSSRYLVKRTGEKVFLECVQDMDHENMFWYRQDPGLGLRLIYFSYDVKMKEKGDIPEGYSVSREKKERFSLILESASTNQTSMYLCASSYWTGLRTEAFFGQGTRLTVV.

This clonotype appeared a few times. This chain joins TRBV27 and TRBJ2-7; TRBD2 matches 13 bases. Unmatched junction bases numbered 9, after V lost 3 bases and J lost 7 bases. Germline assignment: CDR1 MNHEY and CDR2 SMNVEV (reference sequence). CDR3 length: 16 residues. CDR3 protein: CASSLILAGGPKEQYF. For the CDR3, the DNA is TGTGCCAGCAGTTTGATACTAGCGGGAGGGCCTAAAGAGCAGTACTTC.

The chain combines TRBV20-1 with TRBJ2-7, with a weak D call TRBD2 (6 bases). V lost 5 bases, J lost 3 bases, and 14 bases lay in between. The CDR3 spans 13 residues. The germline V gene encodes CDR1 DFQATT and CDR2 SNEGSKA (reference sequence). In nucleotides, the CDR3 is TGCAGTGCTCTAGCTCCCGGGAGCTACGAGCAGTACTTC. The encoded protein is CSALAPGSYEQYF.

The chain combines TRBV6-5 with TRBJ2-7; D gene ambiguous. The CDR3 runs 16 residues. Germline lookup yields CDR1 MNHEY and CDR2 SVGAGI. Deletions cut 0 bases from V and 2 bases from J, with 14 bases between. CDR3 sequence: CASSYSILRSPYEQYF. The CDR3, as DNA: TGTGCCAGCAGTTACTCGATTTTGAGGTCCCCCTACGAGCAGTACTTC.

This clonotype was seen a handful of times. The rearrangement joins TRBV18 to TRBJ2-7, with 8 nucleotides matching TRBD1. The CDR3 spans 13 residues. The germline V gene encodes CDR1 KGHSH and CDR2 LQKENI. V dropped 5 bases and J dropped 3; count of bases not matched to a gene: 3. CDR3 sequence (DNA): TGTGCCAGCTCAGCGGACAGGGTCTACGAGCAGTACTTC. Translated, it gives CASSADRVYEQYF.

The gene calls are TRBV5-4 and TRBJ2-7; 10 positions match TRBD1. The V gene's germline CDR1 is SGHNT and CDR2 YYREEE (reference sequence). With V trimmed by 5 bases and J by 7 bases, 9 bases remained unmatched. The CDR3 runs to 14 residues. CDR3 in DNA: TGTGCCAGCAGTTCAAGACAGGGGGCGTGGGAGCAGTACTTC. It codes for CASSSRQGAWEQYF.

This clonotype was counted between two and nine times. The DNA of the CDR3 is TGTGCCAGCAACCTTCTAGGGCATACGCAGTATTTT. This codes for CASNLLGHTQYF. The chain links TRBV12-3 or TRBV12-4 to TRBJ2-3; D gene uncertain. This CDR3 comprises 12 residues. V lost 7 bases to trimming and J lost 7 bases, with 12 bases between them.

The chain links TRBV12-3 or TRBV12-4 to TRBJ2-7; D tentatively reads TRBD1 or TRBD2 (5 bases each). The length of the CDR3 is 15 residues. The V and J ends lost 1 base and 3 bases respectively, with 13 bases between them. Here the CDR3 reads CASSLVTAGGYEQYF. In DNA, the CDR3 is TGTGCCAGCAGTTTAGTGACAGCTGGAGGCTACGAGCAGTACTTC.

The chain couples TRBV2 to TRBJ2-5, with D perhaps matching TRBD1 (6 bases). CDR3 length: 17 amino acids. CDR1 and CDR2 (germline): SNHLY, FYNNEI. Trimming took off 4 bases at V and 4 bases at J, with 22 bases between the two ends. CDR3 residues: CASSAVSLRGSAETQYF. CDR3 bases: TGTGCCAGCAGTGCTGTTTCCCTCAGGGGATCTGCAGAGACCCAGTACTTC.

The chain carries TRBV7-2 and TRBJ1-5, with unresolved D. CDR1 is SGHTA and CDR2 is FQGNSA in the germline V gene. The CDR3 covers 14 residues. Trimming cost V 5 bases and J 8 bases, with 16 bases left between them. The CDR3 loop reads CASSRTSRMEPQHF. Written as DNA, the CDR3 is TGTGCCAGCAGCCGTACATCAAGGATGGAGCCCCAGCATTTT.

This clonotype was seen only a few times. This CDR3 reads CASSSGTSGHHEQYF. The CDR3 DNA reads TGTGCCAGTAGTTCGGGGACTAGCGGGCACCACGAGCAGTACTTC. The genes are TRBV19 and TRBJ2-7; 12 nucleotides line up with TRBD2. Germline loops: CDR1 LNHDA, CDR2 SQIVND (reference sequence). With 5 bases clipped from V and 5 bases from J, the junction kept 7 bases outside the gene matches. CDR3 length: 15 residues.

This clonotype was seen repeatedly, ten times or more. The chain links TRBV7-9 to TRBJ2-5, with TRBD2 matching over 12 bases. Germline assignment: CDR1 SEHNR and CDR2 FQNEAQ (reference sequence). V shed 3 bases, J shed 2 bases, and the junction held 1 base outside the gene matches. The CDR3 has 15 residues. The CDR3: CASSLTSGGQETQYF. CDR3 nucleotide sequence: TGTGCCAGCAGCTTGACTAGCGGGGGACAAGAGACCCAGTACTTC. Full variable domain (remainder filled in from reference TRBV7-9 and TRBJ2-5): DTGVSQNPRHKITKRGQNVTFRCDPISEHNRLYWYRQTLGQGPEFLTYFQNEAQLEKSRLLSDRFSAERPKGSFSTLEIQRTEQGDSAMYLCASSLTSGGQETQYFGPGTRLLVL.

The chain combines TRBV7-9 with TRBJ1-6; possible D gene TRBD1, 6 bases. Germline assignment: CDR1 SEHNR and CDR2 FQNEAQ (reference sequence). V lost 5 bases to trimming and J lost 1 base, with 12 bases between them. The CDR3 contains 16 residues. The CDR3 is CASSLQGGSYNSPLHF. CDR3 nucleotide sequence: TGTGCCAGCAGCCTACAGGGTGGTTCCTATAATTCACCCCTCCACTTT.

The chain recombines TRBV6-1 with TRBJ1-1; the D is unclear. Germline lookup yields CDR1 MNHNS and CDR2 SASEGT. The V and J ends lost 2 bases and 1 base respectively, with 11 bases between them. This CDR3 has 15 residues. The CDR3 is CASSERELGNTEAFF. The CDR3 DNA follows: TGTGCCAGCAGTGAACGGGAGTTAGGGAACACTGAAGCTTTCTTT.

CDR3 nucleotides: TGTGCCACCAGCAGAGCTTTGGACGGGTACTCCTACGAGCAGTACTTC. This encodes CATSRALDGYSYEQYF. The chain is built from TRBV15 and TRBJ2-7; D is undetermined. Germline values: CDR1 LNHNV, CDR2 YYDKDF (reference sequence). The V gene lost 1 base and the J gene lost 0 bases, with 13 bases spanning the gap. The length of the CDR3 is 16 residues.

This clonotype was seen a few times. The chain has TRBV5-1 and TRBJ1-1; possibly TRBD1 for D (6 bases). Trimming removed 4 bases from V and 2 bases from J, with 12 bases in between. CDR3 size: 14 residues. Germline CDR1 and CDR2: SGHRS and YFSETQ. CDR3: CASSPIQGNTEAFF. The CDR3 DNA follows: TGCGCCAGCAGCCCCATACAGGGCAACACTGAAGCTTTCTTT.